The 27 T cell receptor beta chains reported below all come from one sample, sequenced in a study of neurological immune-mediated disorders. TCRdb recomputed calls from the 5' RACE reads with MiXCR, one row per CDR3 protein. The sample shows about 95,000 distinct CDR3 sequences, around 3.4% of them seen only once. The specimen sequenced was PBMCs. Source of these receptors: a woman aged 18-30 years with multiple sclerosis.

This clonotype was found many times. The rearrangement joins TRBV5-1 to TRBJ1-2; 7 positions match TRBD1. Trimming at V came to 2 bases and at J to 7 bases, leaving 5 bases not matched to a gene. The V gene's germline CDR1 is SGHRS and CDR2 YFSETQ. The CDR3 totals 13 residues. The CDR3 reads CASSLDREVGYTF. CDR3 coding DNA: TGCGCCAGCAGCTTAGACAGGGAAGTTGGCTACACCTTC.

This clonotype was seen many times. V gene TRBV5-1 combines with J gene TRBJ2-5, with TRBD2 matching over 10 bases. The CDR3 has 15 residues. Trimming at V came to 4 bases and at J to 4 bases, leaving 7 bases not matched to a gene. Germline V gives CDR1 SGHRS, CDR2 YFSETQ. The CDR3 bases are TGCGCCAGCAGCCCCCAAGCGGGAGGGTCAGAGACCCAGTACTTC. Translated, it gives CASSPQAGGSETQYF.

A remark on this clonotype: This may arise from a read error, as a much more abundant clone is one base away. V usage is TRBV7-9 and J usage is TRBJ2-3, with 8 bases that match TRBD2. Germline CDR1 and CDR2: SEHNR and FQNEAQ (reference sequence). The V and J ends lost 8 bases and 7 bases, in that order; junction bases with no gene match: 8. The CDR3 sequence is 13 residues long. The CDR3 DNA reads as TGTGCCAGCGTCTCGGGAGGGAACTATACGCAGTATTTT. Protein product: CASVSGGNYTQYF.

This clonotype was detected a few times. The J gene is TRBJ1-3, the V gene TRBV29-1; D unresolved. CDR3 size: 14 residues. Trimming cost V 0 bases and J 0 bases, with 6 bases left between them. Germline V gene data show CDR1 as SQVTM and CDR2 as ANQGSEA. The CDR3 nucleotides are TGCAGCGTTGAAGATTTATACTCTGGAAACACCATATATTTT. Protein product: CSVEDLYSGNTIYF.

This clonotype was found many times. The chain uses TRBV9 and TRBJ2-3; D tentatively fits TRBD1 or TRBD2 (5 bases each). V lost 6 bases and J lost 4, with 21 bases in between. The length of the CDR3 is 16 residues. The germline gives CDR1 SGDLS, CDR2 YYNGEE. The CDR3 region is CASTPTSTGGADTQYF. The CDR3 region has the DNA TGTGCCAGCACCCCTACATCAACAGGAGGTGCAGATACGCAGTATTTT. Combining the CDR3 with reference TRBV9 and TRBJ2-3 gives the whole variable domain DSGVTQTPKHLITATGQRVTLRCSPRSGDLSVYWYQQSLDQGLQFLIQYYNGEERAKGNILERFSAQQFPDLHSELNLSSLELGDSALYFCASTPTSTGGADTQYFGPGTRLTVL.

This clonotype appeared many times. The chain joins TRBV6-5 to TRBJ2-1; no reliable D call. CDR3 length equals 14 residues. With 6 bases removed from V and 9 bases from J, the gap between germline ends came to 18 bases. Germline V gene data show CDR1 as MNHEY and CDR2 as SVGAGI. The DNA of the CDR3 is TGTGCCAGCAGCTCCATTTTTAGTTCGATTGAGCAGTTCTTC. Protein: CASSSIFSSIEQFF.

This clonotype was detected many times. The V call is TRBV12-3 or TRBV12-4, the J call TRBJ2-3; D unresolved. V lost 6 bases, J lost 3 bases, and 7 bases lay in between. CDR3 size: 12 residues. The CDR3 spells CASRINTDTQYF. The CDR3 coding sequence is TGTGCCAGCAGAATAAATACAGATACGCAGTATTTT.

This clonotype showed up many times. The rearrangement links TRBV19 to TRBJ2-5; 7 bases match TRBD2. CDR3 length: 17 residues. V shed 3 bases and J 2 bases; nucleotides not matched to a gene: 12. CDR1 and CDR2 from the germline V gene are LNHDA and SQIVND (reference sequence). The CDR3 is CASSMTGASGVQETQYF. Written as DNA, the CDR3 is TGTGCCAGTAGTATGACCGGGGCCAGCGGGGTACAAGAGACCCAGTACTTC.

This clonotype came up a few times. One base away lies a much larger clone, so this may be a sequencing read error. This chain's CDR3 is CANRAGRGTEAFF. Written as DNA, the CDR3 is TGTGCCAACCGGGCAGGGAGGGGTACTGAAGCTTTCTTT. V and J are TRBV12-3 or TRBV12-4 and TRBJ1-1; the D gene is possibly TRBD1 (5 bases). V shed 10 bases and J shed 5 bases, with 17 bases lying between them. The CDR3 spans 13 residues.

This clonotype was detected many times. The CDR3 bases are TGTGCCAGCAGAGCTAGCGGGGGGGCCCAAGAGACCCAGTACTTC. Protein product: CASRASGGAQETQYF. V usage is TRBV12-3 or TRBV12-4 and J usage is TRBJ2-5, with 12 positions matching TRBD2. V lost 6 bases, J lost 1 base, and 3 bases stayed unmatched. The CDR3 runs to 15 residues.

This clonotype was counted many times. The rearrangement uses TRBV29-1 and TRBJ2-3; no reliable D call. This CDR3 contains 13 residues. Trimming shortened V by 4 bases and J by 2 bases, and 10 bases separated the two germline ends. Germline assignment: CDR1 SQVTM and CDR2 ANQGSEA. DNA of the CDR3: TGCAGCGTTGCTACTGGATACACAGATACGCAGTATTTT. Its translation: CSVATGYTDTQYF.

The chain is built from TRBV28 and TRBJ2-4; D ambiguous. In germline, CDR1 is MDHEN, CDR2 SYDVKM. Trimming pared 6 bases from V and 0 bases from J, leaving 12 bases between. The length of the CDR3 is 15 residues. Here the CDR3 reads CASSSPSLAKNIQYF. DNA for the CDR3: TGTGCCAGCAGCTCTCCGAGTTTAGCCAAAAACATTCAGTACTTC.

In its sample, this clonotype was seen many times. V gene TRBV14 combines with J gene TRBJ2-3; the D is unclear. Per germline, CDR1 SGHDN and CDR2 FVKESK. CDR3 length: 16 amino acids. V lost 4 bases and J lost 2, with 16 bases in between. The CDR3 nucleotides read TGTGCCAGCAGCCTCCGGTCCTTCCGTTCCACAGATACGCAGTATTTT. Protein: CASSLRSFRSTDTQYF. The full variable domain, completed using reference TRBV14 and TRBJ2-3, is EAGVTQFPSHSVIEKGQTVTLRCDPISGHDNLYWYRRVMGKEIKFLLHFVKESKQDESGMPNNRFLAERTGGTYSTLKVQPAELEDSGVYFCASSLRSFRSTDTQYFGPGTRLTVL.

This clonotype was observed at least ten times. This rearrangement joins TRBV5-1 to TRBJ2-4, with D unresolved. The CDR3 contains 14 residues. CDR1 SGHRS and CDR2 YFSETQ come from the germline V gene. Between the trimmed V and J ends, which lost 7 bases and 6 bases, there was a span of 17 bases. Here the CDR3 reads CASAPSGLSNIQYF. DNA for the CDR3: TGCGCCAGCGCCCCAAGTGGCCTGTCAAACATTCAGTACTTC.

This clonotype was detected ten times or more. CDR3 in amino acids: CASILTITGELFF. The CDR3, as DNA: TGTGCCAGCATCCTTACAATCACCGGGGAGCTGTTTTTT. This chain uses TRBV7-9 with TRBJ2-2; no reliable D call. The germline gives CDR1 SEHNR, CDR2 FQNEAQ (reference sequence). Trimming pared 7 bases from V and 4 bases from J, leaving 10 bases between. The CDR3 sequence is 13 residues long.

Details on this clonotype: Just one base apart from a much larger clone, this may be a read error. The rearrangement joins TRBV6-1 to TRBJ1-5; D is unclear. CDR3 length equals 13 residues. CDR1 MNHNS and CDR2 SASEGT come from the germline V gene. The chain's CDR3 is CASSDLYGQTQHF. The DNA for the CDR3 is TGTGCCAGCAGTGACCTCTACGGTCAGACCCAGCATTTT.

The CDR3 loop is CATVKTGQPYEQYF. The CDR3 coding sequence is TGTGCCACAGTCAAAACGGGACAGCCCTACGAGCAGTACTTC. The genes are TRBV10-3 and TRBJ2-7; 7 bases agree with TRBD1. CDR1 is ENHRY, CDR2 SYGVKD, per germline. Trimming removed 10 bases from V and 2 bases from J; junction bases left unmatched: 11. The CDR3 has 14 residues.

Many counts were recorded for this clonotype. V usage is TRBV29-1 and J usage is TRBJ2-1; D uncertain. This CDR3 contains 13 residues. CDR1 and CDR2 from the germline V gene are SQVTM and ANQGSEA. The V gene lost 5 bases and the J gene lost 5 bases, with 13 bases spanning the gap. CDR3 nucleotides: TGCAGCGTTATTGTAGACTGGGACAATGAGCAGTTCTTC. Its protein is CSVIVDWDNEQFF.

This clonotype was counted many times. The chain couples TRBV5-1 to TRBJ1-1; D may be TRBD1 (5 bases). The length of the CDR3 is 16 residues. V lost 3 bases and J lost 1, with 16 bases in between. Germline V gene lookup returns CDR1 SGHRS and CDR2 YFSETQ. The CDR3 here is CASSSRPGTANTEAFF. The CDR3 DNA sequence: TGCGCCAGCAGCTCTAGGCCCGGGACGGCGAACACTGAAGCTTTCTTT. The complete variable domain, with remaining parts taken from reference TRBV5-1 and TRBJ1-1, reads KAGVTQTPRYLIKTRGQQVTLSCSPISGHRSVSWYQQTPGQGLQFLFEYFSETQRNKGNFPGRFSGRQFSNSRSEMNVSTLELGDSALYLCASSSRPGTANTEAFFGQGTRLTVV.

This clonotype was counted many times. The V call is TRBV7-3, the J call TRBJ2-7; weak D call: TRBD2 (7 bases). This CDR3 has 13 residues. Trimming took off 8 bases at V and 5 bases at J, with 16 bases between the two ends. Germline V lookup: CDR1 SGHTA, CDR2 FQGTGA. The CDR3 here is CASGGGAGHEQYF. The CDR3 coding sequence is TGTGCCAGCGGGGGGGGCGCCGGCCACGAGCAGTACTTC.

This clonotype has just a few counts. V and J are TRBV6-5 and TRBJ2-6; unclear D gene. The V end was cut by 1 base, the J end by 0 bases, with 13 bases between. Germline V gene data show CDR1 as MNHEY and CDR2 as SVGAGI. The CDR3 spans 18 residues. The CDR3 DNA reads TGTGCCAGCAGTTACTATCCAGGTTCCAACTCTGGGGCCAACGTCCTGACTTTC. Amino acids: CASSYYPGSNSGANVLTF.

This clonotype was detected many times. V and J are TRBV6-2 or TRBV6-3 and TRBJ1-5; TRBD1 agrees at 7 bases. The germline V gene has CDR1 MNHEY and CDR2 SVGEGT. The CDR3 extends over 15 amino acids. V dropped 6 bases and J dropped 6; count of bases not matched to a gene: 11. CDR3 amino acids: CASRGTGQAGQPQHF. The CDR3 nucleotides read TGTGCCAGCAGGGGAACCGGACAGGCCGGTCAGCCCCAGCATTTT.

This clonotype was found many times. V gene TRBV6-2 or TRBV6-3 combines with J gene TRBJ2-1; 8 bases are a match to TRBD2. Germline loops: CDR1 MNHEY, CDR2 SVGEGT. The CDR3 length is 14 residues. Trimming cost V 5 bases and J 8 bases; bases outside gene matches: 8. The CDR3: CASSNAGGRDEQFF. The CDR3 DNA sequence: TGTGCCAGCAGTAACGCGGGAGGTCGGGATGAGCAGTTCTTC.

Only a few counts were recorded for this clonotype. The chain carries TRBV6-1 and TRBJ2-7; no clear D gene. From germline, CDR1 is MNHNS and CDR2 SASEGT. The CDR3 sequence is 10 residues long. V lost 8 bases to trimming and J lost 7 bases, with 9 bases between them. The chain's CDR3 is CASRSTEQYF. CDR3 in DNA: TGTGCCAGCCGATCTACGGAGCAGTACTTC.

The sample holds many counts of this clonotype. The chain links TRBV28 to TRBJ2-3; D gene unclear. The CDR3 has 16 amino acids. CDR1 and CDR2 from the germline V gene are MDHEN and SYDVKM. Trimming shortened V by 3 bases and J by 1 base, and 14 bases separated the two germline ends. The CDR3 coding sequence is TGTGCCAGCAGTTTTTCGAGTAGGATCGGCACAGATACGCAGTATTTT. It codes for CASSFSSRIGTDTQYF.

This clonotype was counted ten times or more. V usage is TRBV28 and J usage is TRBJ2-7, with 7 bases fitting TRBD1. The CDR3 is 14 amino acids. In germline, CDR1 is MDHEN, CDR2 SYDVKM. Losses at the gene ends were 7 bases for V and 1 base for J; bases not matched to a gene: 7. CDR3 region: CASIRDSPSYEQYF. Written as DNA, the CDR3 is TGTGCCAGCATTCGGGACAGTCCATCCTACGAGCAGTACTTC.

This clonotype appeared many times. V and J are TRBV7-2 and TRBJ2-2; 13 bases are shared with TRBD2. CDR1 and CDR2 from the germline V gene are SGHTA and FQGNSA. The CDR3 is 14 amino acids. The ends lost 11 bases at V and 1 base at J; junction bases unmatched: 1. CDR3 loop: CARLAGGNTGELFF. CDR3 bases: TGTGCCCGACTAGCGGGGGGGAACACCGGGGAGCTGTTTTTT.